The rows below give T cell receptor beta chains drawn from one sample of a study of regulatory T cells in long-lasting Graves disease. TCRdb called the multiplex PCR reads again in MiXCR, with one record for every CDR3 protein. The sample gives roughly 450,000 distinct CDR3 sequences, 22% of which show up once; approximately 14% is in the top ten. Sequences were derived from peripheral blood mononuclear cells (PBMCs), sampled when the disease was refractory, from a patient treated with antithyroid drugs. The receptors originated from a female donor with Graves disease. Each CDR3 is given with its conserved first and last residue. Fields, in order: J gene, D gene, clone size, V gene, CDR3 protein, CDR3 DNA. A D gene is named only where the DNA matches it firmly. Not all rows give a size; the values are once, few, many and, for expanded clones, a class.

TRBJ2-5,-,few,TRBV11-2,CASSLAVRGMQETQYF,TGTGCCAGCAGCTTAGCTGTCAGGGGAATGCAGGAGACCCAGTACTTC
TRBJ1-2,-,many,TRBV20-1,CSARDQYYYGYTF,TGCAGTGCTAGAGATCAGTACTACTATGGCTACACCTTC
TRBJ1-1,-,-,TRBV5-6,CASSSRAEAFF,TGTGCCAGCAGCTCCCGGGCTGAAGCTTTCTTT
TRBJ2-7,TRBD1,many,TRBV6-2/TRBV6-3,CASSYSTGQTEQYF,TGTGCCAGCAGTTACTCGACGGGACAGACCGAGCAGTACTTC
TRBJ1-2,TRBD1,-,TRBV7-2,CASSFRQGEGGYTF,TGTGCCAGCAGCTTTAGACAGGGGGAGGGTGGCTACACCTTC
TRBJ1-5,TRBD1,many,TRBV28,CASNDRGSNQPQHF,TGTGCCAGCAATGACAGGGGTAGCAATCAGCCCCAGCATTTT
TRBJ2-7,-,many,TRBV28,CASSWRPGHSSYEQYF,TGTGCCAGCAGTTGGCGACCGGGACATAGCTCCTACGAGCAGTACTTC
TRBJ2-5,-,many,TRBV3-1,CASSRRGAGSQETQYF,TGTGCCAGCAGCCGCCGCGGGGCGGGGTCACAAGAGACCCAGTACTTC
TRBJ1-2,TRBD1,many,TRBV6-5,CASSYSETGYGYTF,TGTGCCAGCAGTTACTCGGAGACAGGGTATGGCTACACCTTC
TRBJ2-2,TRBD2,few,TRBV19,CASSTGRGIAGELFF,TGTGCCAGTAGTACCGGGAGGGGGATCGCCGGGGAGCTGTTTTTT
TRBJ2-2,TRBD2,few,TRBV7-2,CASSQGLAANTGELFF,TGTGCCAGCAGCCAAGGACTAGCCGCGAACACCGGGGAGCTGTTTTTT
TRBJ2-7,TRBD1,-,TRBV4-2,CASSQAPGGINYEQYF,TGTGCCAGCAGCCAAGCCCCAGGGGGCATCAACTACGAGCAGTACTTC
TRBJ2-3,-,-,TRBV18,CASSTTMRTDTQYF,TGTGCCAGCTCAACGACTATGCGCACAGATACGCAGTATTTT
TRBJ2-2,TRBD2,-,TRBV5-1,CASSLSPGGDTGELFF,TGCGCCAGCAGCTTGTCTCCGGGGGGAGACACCGGGGAGCTGTTTTTT
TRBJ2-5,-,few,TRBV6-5,CASSYGYGTQETQYF,TGTGCCAGCAGTTACGGTTACGGTACGCAAGAGACCCAGTACTTC
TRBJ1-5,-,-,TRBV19,CASSINGGYNQPQHF,TGTGCCAGTAGTATCAACGGTGGGTACAATCAGCCCCAGCATTTT
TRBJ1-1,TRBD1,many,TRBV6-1,CASSGGGTDYRFGAEAFF,TGTGCCAGCAGTGGAGGAGGGACAGATTATCGGTTTGGGGCTGAAGCTTTCTTT
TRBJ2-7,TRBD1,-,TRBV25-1,CASRPPGQGYEQYF,TGTGCCAGCAGGCCCCCCGGACAGGGCTACGAGCAGTACTTC
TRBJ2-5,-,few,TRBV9,CASSKTPIGETQYF,TGTGCCAGCAGCAAAACTCCGATCGGGGAGACCCAGTACTTC
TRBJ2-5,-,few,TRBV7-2,CASTRPGTPQETQYF,TGTGCCAGCACCCGGCCCGGCACCCCCCAAGAGACCCAGTACTTC
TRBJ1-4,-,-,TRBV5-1,CASRPPGTGNEKLFF,TGCGCCAGCAGACCGCCAGGGACGGGTAATGAAAAACTGTTTTTT
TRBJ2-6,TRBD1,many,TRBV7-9,CATTGAGANVLTF,TGTGCCACTACAGGGGCTGGGGCCAACGTCCTGACTTTC
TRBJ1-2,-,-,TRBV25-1,CASRQAGNYGYTF,TGTGCCAGCCGTCAAGCGGGAAACTATGGCTACACCTTC
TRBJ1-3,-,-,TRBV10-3,CAIGGVSGNTIYF,TGTGCCATCGGAGGGGTGTCTGGAAACACCATATATTTT
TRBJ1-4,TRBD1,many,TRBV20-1,CSARARTGFVKLFF,TGCAGTGCTAGAGCCAGGACAGGGTTTGTTAAACTGTTTTTT
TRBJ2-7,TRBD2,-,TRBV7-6,CASSPEAGSVYEQYF,TGTGCCAGCAGCCCTGAAGCGGGATCCGTCTACGAGCAGTACTTC
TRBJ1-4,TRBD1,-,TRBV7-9,CASSLLRDSRNEKLFF,TGTGCCAGCAGCTTATTGCGGGACAGCCGTAATGAAAAACTGTTTTTT
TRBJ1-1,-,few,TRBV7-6,CASSLSVNWNTEAFF,TGTGCCAGCAGCTTAAGTGTTAATTGGAACACTGAAGCTTTCTTT
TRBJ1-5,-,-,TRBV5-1,CASSPGIGGGNSNQPQHF,TGCGCCAGCAGCCCTGGTATAGGAGGGGGGAACAGCAATCAGCCCCAGCATTTT
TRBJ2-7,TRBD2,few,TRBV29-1,CSVDGTNNEQYF,TGCAGCGTTGACGGGACTAATAACGAGCAGTACTTC
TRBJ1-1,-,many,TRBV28,CASSLFNTEAFF,TGTGCCAGCAGCCTTTTCAACACTGAAGCTTTCTTT
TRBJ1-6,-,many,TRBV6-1,CASNTRGGGNSPLHF,TGTGCCAGCAACACAAGAGGGGGGGGTAATTCACCCCTCCACTTT
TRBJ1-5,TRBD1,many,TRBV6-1,CASSERQGAVSNQPQHF,TGTGCCAGCAGTGAACGGCAGGGGGCCGTAAGCAATCAGCCCCAGCATTTT